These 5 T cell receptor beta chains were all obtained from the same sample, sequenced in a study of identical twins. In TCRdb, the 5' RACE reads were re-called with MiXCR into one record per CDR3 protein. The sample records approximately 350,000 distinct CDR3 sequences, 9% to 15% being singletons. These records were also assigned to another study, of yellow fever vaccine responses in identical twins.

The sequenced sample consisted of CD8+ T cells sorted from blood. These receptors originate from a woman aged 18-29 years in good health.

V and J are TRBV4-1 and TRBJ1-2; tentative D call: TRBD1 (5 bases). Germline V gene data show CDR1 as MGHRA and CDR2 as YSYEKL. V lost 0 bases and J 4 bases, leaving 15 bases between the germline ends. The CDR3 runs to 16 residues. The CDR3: CASSQDREGFGYGYTF. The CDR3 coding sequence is TGCGCCAGCAGCCAAGATCGGGAGGGGTTTGGCTATGGCTACACCTTC.

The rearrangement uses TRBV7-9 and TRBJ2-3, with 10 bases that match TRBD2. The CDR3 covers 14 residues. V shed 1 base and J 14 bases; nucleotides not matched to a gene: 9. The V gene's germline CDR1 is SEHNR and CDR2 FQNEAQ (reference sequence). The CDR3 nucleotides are TGTGCCAGCAGCTTAGGGTCTAGCGGGGGTGGAGCGTATTTT. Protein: CASSLGSSGGGAYF.

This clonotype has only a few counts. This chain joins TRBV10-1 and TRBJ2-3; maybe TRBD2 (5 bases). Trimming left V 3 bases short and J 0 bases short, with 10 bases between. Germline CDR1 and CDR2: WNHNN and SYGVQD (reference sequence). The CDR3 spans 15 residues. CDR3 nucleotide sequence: TGCGCCAGCAGTGATGTAGCGTCTAGCACAGATACGCAGTATTTT. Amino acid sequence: CASSDVASSTDTQYF.

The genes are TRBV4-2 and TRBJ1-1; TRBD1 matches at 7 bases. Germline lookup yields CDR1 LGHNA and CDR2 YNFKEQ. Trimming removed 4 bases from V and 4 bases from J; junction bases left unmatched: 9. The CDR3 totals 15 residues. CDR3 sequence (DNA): TGTGCCAGCAGCCTCCCGGCAGGGGGGTTCACTGAAGCTTTCTTT. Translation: CASSLPAGGFTEAFF.

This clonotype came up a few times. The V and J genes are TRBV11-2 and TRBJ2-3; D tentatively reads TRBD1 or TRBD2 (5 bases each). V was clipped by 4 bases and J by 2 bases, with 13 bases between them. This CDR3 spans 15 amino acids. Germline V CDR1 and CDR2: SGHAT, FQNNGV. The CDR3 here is CASSSTGPTTDTQYF. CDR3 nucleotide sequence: TGTGCCAGCAGCTCGACGGGACCGACCACAGATACGCAGTATTTT.